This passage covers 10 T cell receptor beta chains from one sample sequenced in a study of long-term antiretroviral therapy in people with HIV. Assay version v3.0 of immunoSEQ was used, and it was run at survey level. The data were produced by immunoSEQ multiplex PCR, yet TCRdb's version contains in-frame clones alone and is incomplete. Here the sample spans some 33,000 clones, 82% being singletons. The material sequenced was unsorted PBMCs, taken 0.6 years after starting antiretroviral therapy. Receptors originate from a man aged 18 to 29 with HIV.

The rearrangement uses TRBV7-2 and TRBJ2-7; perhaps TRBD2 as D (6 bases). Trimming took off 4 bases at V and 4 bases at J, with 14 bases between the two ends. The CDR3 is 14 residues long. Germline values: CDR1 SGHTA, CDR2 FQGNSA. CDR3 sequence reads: CASSSTGTEYEQYF. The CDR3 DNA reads TGTGCCAGCAGCTCGACCGGGACTGAATACGAGCAGTACTTC. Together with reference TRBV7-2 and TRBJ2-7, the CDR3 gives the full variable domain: GAGVSQSPSNKVTEKGKDVELRCDPISGHTALYWYRQSLGQGLEFLIYFQGNSAPDKSGLPSDRFSAERTGGSVSTLTIQRTQQEDSAVYLCASSSTGTEYEQYFGPGTRLTVT.

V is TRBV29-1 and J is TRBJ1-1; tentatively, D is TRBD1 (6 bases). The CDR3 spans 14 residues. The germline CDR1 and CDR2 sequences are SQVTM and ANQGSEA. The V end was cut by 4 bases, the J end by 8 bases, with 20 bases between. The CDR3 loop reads CSVGPGAWSIEAFF. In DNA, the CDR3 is TGCAGCGTTGGCCCAGGGGCATGGAGTATAGAAGCTTTCTTT.

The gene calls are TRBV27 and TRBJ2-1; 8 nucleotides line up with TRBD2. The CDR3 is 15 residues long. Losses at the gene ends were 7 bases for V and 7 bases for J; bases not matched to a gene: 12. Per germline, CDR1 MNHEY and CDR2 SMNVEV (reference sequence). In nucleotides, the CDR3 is TGTGCCAGCAAACTCTCGGGAGGGGGAGGGAATGAGCAGTTCTTC. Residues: CASKLSGGGGNEQFF.

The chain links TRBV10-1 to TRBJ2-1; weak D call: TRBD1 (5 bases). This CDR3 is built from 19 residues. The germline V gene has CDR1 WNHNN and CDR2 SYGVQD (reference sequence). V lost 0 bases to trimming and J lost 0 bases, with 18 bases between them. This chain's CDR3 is CASSESRFPGPSSYNEQFF. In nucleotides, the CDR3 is TGCGCCAGCAGTGAGTCGAGGTTTCCAGGGCCAAGCTCCTACAATGAGCAGTTCTTC.

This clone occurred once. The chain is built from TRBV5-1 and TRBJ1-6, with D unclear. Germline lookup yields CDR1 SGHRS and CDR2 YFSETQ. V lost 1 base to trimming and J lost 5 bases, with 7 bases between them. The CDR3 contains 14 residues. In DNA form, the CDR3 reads TGCGCCAGCAGCTTGAAAAGAGATAATTCACCCCTCCACTTT. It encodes CASSLKRDNSPLHF. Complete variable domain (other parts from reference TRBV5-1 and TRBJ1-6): KAGVTQTPRYLIKTRGQQVTLSCSPISGHRSVSWYQQTPGQGLQFLFEYFSETQRNKGNFPGRFSGRQFSNSRSEMNVSTLELGDSALYLCASSLKRDNSPLHFGNGTRLTVT.

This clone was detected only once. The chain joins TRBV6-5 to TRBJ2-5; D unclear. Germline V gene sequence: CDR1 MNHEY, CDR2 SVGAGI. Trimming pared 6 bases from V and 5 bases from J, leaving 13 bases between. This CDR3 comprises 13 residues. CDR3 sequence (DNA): TGTGCCAGCAGCCAGACTGAGCAGGAGACCCAGTACTTC. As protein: CASSQTEQETQYF.

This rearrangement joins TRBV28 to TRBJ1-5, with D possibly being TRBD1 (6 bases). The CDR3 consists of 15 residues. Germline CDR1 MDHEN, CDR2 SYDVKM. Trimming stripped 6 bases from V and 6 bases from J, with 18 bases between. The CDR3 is CASRPTGSHAQPQHF. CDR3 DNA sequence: TGTGCCAGCAGACCGACAGGTTCCCATGCTCAGCCCCAGCATTTT. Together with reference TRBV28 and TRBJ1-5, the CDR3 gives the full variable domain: DVKVTQSSRYLVKRTGEKVFLECVQDMDHENMFWYRQDPGLGLRLIYFSYDVKMKEKGDIPEGYSVSREKKERFSLILESASTNQTSMYLCASRPTGSHAQPQHFGDGTRLSIL.

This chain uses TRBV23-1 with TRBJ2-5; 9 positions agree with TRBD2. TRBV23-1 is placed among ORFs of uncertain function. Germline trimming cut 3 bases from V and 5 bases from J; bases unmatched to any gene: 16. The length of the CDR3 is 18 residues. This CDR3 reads CASSQPPLAGGPYETQYF. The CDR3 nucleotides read TGCGCCAGCAGTCAGCCCCCCCTTGCGGGAGGGCCGTATGAGACCCAGTACTTC.

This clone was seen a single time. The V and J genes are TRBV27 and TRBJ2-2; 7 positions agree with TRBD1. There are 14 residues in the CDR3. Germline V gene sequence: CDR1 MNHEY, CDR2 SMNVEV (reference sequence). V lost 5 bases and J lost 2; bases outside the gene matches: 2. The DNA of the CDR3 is TGTGCCAGCAGTAGACAGGGCAACACCGGGGAGCTGTTTTTT. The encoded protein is CASSRQGNTGELFF.

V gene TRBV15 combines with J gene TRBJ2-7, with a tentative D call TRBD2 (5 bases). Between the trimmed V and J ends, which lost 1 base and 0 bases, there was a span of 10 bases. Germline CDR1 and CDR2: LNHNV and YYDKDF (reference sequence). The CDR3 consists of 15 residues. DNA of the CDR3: TGTGCCACCAGCAGAGTCCTCGGGGACTCCTACGAGCAGTACTTC. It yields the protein CATSRVLGDSYEQYF.